The entry that follows covers one TCR beta chain sequence. What it binds is unknown. Libraries were prepared by immunoSEQ multiplex PCR; TCRdb keeps only in-frame clonotypes and omits some of them. The sample contains 48,000 or so clones, approximately 81% of which appear only once. The data derive from a study of OX40 agonist ivuxolimab in advanced cancers. In the study overall: It was permissible to have had prior anti-PD-1, anti-PD-L1 or anti-CTLA-4 therapy, and about 40% had some.

Patients who had autoimmune disease history or got systemic immunosuppression were left out. Samples of blood were obtained at baseline, on cycle 4 day 1, and on cycle 7 day 1. The CDR3 sequence is 15 residues long. Germline values: CDR1 SGHRS, CDR2 YFSETQ. Trimming at V came to 4 bases and at J to 8 bases, leaving 8 bases not matched to a gene. Study-level findings and limits: At 0.1 to 3.0 mg/kg, CD4+ and CD8+ blood T cells expanded clonally by week 6.

This TCR was sampled from an adult with an advanced solid tumor such as melanoma, head and neck, liver or kidney cancer. The V and J genes are TRBV5-1 and TRBJ2-2; 10 nucleotides line up with TRBD2. The specimen was CD4+ or CD8+ T cells sorted from blood, collected in a trial of the OX40 agonist ivuxolimab. This chain's CDR3 is CASSATSGNRGELFF. The CDR3 DNA reads as TGCGCCAGCAGCGCAACTAGCGGGAACCGAGGGGAGCTGTTTTTT.